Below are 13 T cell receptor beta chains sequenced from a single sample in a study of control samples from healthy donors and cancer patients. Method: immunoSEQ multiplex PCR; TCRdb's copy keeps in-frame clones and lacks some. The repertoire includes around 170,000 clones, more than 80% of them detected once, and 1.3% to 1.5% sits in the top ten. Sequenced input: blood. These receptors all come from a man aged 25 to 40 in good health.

This chain's CDR3 is CASSPLPWGAKEETQYF. The DNA for the CDR3 is TGTGCCAGCAGCCCCCTCCCTTGGGGGGCGAAGGAAGAGACCCAGTACTTC. The J gene is TRBJ2-5, the V gene TRBV7-2; D might be TRBD1 or TRBD2, each matching 6 bases. Trimming took off 5 bases at V and 3 bases at J, with 22 bases between the two ends. In germline, CDR1 is SGHTA, CDR2 FQGNSA. The CDR3 extends over 17 amino acids.

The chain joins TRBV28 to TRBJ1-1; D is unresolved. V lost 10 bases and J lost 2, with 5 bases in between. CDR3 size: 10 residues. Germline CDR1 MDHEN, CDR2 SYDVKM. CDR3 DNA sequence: TGTGCCACCTTAAACACTGAAGCTTTCTTT. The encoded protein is CATLNTEAFF.

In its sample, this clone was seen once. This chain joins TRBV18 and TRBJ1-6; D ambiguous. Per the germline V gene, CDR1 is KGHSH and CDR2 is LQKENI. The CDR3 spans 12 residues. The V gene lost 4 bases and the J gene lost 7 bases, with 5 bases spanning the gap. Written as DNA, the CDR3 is TGTGCCAGCTCACAAGGAAATTCACCCCTCCACTTT. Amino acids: CASSQGNSPLHF.

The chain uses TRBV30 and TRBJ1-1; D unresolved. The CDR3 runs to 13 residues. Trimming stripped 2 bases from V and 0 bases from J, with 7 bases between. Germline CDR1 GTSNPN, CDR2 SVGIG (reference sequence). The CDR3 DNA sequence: TGTGCCTGGAGTAGCCAGATGAACACTGAAGCTTTCTTT. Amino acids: CAWSSQMNTEAFF.

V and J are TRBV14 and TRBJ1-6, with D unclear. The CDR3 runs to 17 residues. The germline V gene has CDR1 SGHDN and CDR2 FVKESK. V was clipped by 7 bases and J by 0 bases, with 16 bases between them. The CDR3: CASTSPARSSYNSPLHF. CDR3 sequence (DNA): TGTGCCAGCACCTCGCCCGCGAGGAGCTCCTATAATTCACCCCTCCACTTT. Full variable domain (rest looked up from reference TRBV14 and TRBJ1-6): EAGVTQFPSHSVIEKGQTVTLRCDPISGHDNLYWYRRVMGKEIKFLLHFVKESKQDESGMPNNRFLAERTGGTYSTLKVQPAELEDSGVYFCASTSPARSSYNSPLHFGNGTRLTVT.

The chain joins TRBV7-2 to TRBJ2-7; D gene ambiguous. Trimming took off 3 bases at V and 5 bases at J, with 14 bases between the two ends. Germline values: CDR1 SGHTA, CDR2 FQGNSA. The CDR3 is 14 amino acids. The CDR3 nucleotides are TGTGCCAGCAGCTTCCCGGCATCTACCCACGAGCAGTACTTC. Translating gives CASSFPASTHEQYF.

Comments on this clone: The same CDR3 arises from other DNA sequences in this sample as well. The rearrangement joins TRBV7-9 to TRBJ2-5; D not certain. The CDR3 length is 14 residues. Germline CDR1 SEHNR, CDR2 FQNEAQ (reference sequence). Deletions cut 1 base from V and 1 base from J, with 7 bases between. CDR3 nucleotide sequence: TGTGCCAGCAGCTTAGGGCATGTCCAAGAGACCCAGTACTTC. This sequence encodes CASSLGHVQETQYF.

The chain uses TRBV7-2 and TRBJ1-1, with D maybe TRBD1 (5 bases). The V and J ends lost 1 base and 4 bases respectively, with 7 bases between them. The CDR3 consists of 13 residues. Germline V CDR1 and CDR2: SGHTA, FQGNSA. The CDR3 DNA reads TGTGCCAGCAGCTTAGGGGGCGGCACTGAAGCTTTCTTT. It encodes CASSLGGGTEAFF.

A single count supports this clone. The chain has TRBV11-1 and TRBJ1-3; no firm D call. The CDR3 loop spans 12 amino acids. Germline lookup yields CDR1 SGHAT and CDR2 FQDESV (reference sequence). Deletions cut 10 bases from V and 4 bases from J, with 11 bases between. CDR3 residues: CATVDGGNTIYF. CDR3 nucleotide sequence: TGTGCCACGGTGGACGGGGGAAACACCATATATTTT.

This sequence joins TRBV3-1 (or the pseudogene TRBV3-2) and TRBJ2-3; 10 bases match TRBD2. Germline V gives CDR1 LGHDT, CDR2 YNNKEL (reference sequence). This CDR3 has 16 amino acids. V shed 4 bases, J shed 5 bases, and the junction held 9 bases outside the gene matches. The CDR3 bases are TGTGCCAGCAGCCCTAGCGGGGGTATGTATGGAGATACGCAGTATTTT. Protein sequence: CASSPSGGMYGDTQYF.

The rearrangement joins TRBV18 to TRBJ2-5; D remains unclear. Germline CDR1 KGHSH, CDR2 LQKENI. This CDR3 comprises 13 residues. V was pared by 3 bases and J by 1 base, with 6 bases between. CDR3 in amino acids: CASSPRIQETQYF. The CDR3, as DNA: TGTGCCAGCTCACCCAGAATCCAAGAGACCCAGTACTTC.

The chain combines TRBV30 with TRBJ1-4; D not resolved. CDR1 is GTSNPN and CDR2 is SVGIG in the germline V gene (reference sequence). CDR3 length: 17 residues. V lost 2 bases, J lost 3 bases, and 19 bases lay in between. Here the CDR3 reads CAWSFRRRGGPNEKLFF. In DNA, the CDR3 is TGTGCCTGGAGTTTCCGCCGACGGGGAGGGCCTAATGAAAAACTGTTTTTT.

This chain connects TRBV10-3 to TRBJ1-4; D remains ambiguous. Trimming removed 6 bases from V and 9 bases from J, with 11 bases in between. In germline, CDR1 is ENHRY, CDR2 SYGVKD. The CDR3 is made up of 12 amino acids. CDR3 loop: CAIRDVGKKLFF. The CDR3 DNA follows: TGTGCCATCAGAGACGTCGGCAAAAAACTGTTTTTT.